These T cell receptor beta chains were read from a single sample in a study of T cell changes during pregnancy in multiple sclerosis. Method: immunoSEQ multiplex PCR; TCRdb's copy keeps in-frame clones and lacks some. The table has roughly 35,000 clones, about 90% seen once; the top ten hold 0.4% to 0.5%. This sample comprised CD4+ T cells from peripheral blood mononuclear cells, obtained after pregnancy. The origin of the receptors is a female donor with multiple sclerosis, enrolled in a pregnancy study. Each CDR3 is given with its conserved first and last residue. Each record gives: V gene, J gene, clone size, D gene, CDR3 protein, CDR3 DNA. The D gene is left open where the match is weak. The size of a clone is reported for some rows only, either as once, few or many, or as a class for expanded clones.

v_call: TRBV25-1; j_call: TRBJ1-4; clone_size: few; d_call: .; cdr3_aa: CASSGPTGTKEKLFF; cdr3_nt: TGTGCCAGCAGTGGCCCGACAGGAACTAAGGAAAAACTGTTTTTT
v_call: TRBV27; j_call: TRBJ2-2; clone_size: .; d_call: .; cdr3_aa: CASSYFRETGELFF; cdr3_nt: TGTGCCAGCAGTTACTTCAGGGAAACCGGGGAGCTGTTTTTT
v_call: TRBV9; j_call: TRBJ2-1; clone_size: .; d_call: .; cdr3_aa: CASSALPGKGYNEQFF; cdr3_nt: TGTGCCAGCAGCGCCTTACCCGGGAAAGGCTACAATGAGCAGTTCTTC
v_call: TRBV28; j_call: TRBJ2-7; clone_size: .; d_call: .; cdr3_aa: CASSLSEGHKYKQYF; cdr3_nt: TGTGCCAGCAGTTTATCAGAGGGACACAAGTATAAGCAGTACTTC
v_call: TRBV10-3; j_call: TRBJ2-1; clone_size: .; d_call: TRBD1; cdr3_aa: CAISGGQGNEQFF; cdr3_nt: TGTGCCATCAGTGGGGGACAGGGCAATGAGCAGTTCTTC
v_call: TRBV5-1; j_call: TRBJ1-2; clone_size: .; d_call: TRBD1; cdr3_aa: CASSPKTGGVGYGYTF; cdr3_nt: TGCGCCAGCAGCCCTAAAACAGGGGGCGTAGGCTATGGCTACACCTTC
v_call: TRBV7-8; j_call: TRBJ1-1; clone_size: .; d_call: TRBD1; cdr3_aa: CASSLGDSLTEAFF; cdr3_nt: TGTGCCAGCAGCTTAGGGGACAGCCTCACTGAAGCTTTCTTT
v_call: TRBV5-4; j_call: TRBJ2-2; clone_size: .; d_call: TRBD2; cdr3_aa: CASSLGLAVNTGELFF; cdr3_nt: TGCGCCAGCAGCCTCGGACTAGCGGTGAACACCGGGGAGCTGTTTTTT
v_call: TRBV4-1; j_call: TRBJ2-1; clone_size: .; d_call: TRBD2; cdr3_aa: CASSPLGLAEYNEQFF; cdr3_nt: TGCGCCAGCAGCCCACTGGGACTAGCGGAGTACAATGAGCAGTTCTTC
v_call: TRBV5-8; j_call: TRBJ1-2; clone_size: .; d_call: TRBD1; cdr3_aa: CASSLTGAYGYTF; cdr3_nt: TGTGCCAGCAGCTTGACAGGGGCATATGGCTACACCTTC